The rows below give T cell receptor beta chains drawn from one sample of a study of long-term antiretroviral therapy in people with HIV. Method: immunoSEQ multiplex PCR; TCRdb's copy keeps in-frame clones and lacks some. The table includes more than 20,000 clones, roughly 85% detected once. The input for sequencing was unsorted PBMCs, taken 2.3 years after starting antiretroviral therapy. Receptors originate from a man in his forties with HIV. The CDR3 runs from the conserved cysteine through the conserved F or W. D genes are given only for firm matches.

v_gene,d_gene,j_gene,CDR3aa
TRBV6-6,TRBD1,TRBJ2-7,CASSIDRVDPYEQYF
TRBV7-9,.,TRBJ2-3,CASSPQGRTAVDTQYF
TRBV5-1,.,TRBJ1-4,CASSPRLVRDEKLFF
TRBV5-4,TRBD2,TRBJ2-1,CASSLAVASGTYNEQFF
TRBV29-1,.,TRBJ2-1,CSVPPRPRTWLWREQFF
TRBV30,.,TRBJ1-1,CAGRGMNTEAFF
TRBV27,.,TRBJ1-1,CASSPRDRPNTEAFF
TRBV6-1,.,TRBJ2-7,CASSEQVSYEQYF
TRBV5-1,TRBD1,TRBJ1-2,CASSLGTGGYGYTF
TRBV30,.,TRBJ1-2,CAWLRGARGYTF
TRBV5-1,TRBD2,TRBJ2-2,CASSLAGTRSTGELFF
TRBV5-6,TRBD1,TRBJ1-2,CASSSGTGLGGYTF
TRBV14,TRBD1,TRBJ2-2,CASRPGTGTTGELFF
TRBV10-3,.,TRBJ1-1,CAISSTWDTEAFF
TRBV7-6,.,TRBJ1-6,CASSLSRRPSNSPLHF
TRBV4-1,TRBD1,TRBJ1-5,CASSQDGTGDGQPQHF
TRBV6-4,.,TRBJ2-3,CASSELPRLSDTQYF
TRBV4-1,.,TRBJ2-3,CASSQDAPMTGDTQYF
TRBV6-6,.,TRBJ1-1,CASTQDRISEAFF
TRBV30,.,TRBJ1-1,CACSPNGAEAFF
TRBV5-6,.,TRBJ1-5,CASSLGTLDQPQHF
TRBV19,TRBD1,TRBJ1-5,CASSISTGGRSQPQHF
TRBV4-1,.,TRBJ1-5,CASSPRSSPYSNQPQHF
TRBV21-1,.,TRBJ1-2,CASSKPRQGLNYGYTF
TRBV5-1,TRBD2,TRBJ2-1,CASSGGGTSGDNEQFF
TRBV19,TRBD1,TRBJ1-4,CASSLRSGTGGEKLFF
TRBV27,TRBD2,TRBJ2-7,CASSLGYSGGYEQYF
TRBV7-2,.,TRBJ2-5,CASSPGAFLNPWTQYF
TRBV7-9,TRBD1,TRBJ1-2,CASSLGTGGSSRNGYTF
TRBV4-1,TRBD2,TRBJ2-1,CASSQGLAARGYNEQFF
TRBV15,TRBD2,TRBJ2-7,CATSRDPTSGASYEQYF
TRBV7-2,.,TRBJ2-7,CASSSPRARAGTYEQYF
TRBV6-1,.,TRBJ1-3,CASSEATPPRVSGNTIYF
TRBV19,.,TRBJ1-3,CASKEQHSGNTIYF
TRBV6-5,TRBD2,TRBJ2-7,CASSWIPGLVEVEQYF
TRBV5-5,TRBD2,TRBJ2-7,CASSPLAGDSYEQYF